Listed below are T cell receptor beta chains from one sample, sequenced in a study of blood T cell repertoires in COVID-19. Here immunoSEQ multiplex PCR was the method, and the copy in TCRdb shows in-frame clones only, minus some. The sample has 200,000 to 250,000 clones; approximately 90% are singletons. The sequenced sample consisted of PBMCs or T cells enriched from blood (not recorded which). Receptor source: a middle-aged woman with acute COVID-19. Both conserved end residues are part of each CDR3. D genes are given only for firm matches. For some rows the clone size is stated as once, few or many, or as a class when expanded; others skip it.

>TRBD2|TRBV9|TRBJ2-1|-
CASSGGSYNEQFF
TGTGCCAGTTCCGGGGGGTCCTACAATGAGCAGTTCTTC
>TRBD1|TRBV6-5|TRBJ1-1|-
CASSLTGSNTEAFF
TGTGCCAGCAGTTTGACAGGGTCGAACACTGAAGCTTTCTTT
>TRBD1|TRBV5-1|TRBJ2-2|few
CASSFGTGITGELFF
TGCGCCAGCAGCTTCGGGACAGGGATCACCGGGGAGCTGTTTTTT
>-|TRBV3-1/TRBV3-2|TRBJ1-2|-
CASSQERVAGFSGYTF
TGTGCCAGCAGCCAAGAGAGAGTCGCCGGTTTCTCTGGCTACACCTTC
>-|TRBV11-3|TRBJ2-3|-
CASSSDSGLSTDTQYF
TGTGCCAGCAGCTCCGATTCTGGGCTAAGTACAGATACGCAGTATTTT
>-|TRBV6-5|TRBJ2-2|-
CASIKRSNTGELFF
TGTGCCAGCATCAAGCGGTCGAACACCGGGGAGCTGTTTTTT
>TRBD1|TRBV6-5|TRBJ1-1|-
CASSYSDRPPRGEAFF
TGTGCCAGCAGTTACTCGGACAGGCCACCGCGAGGTGAAGCTTTCTTT
>-|TRBV5-8|TRBJ1-3|-
CASSFLGGSGGNTIYF
TGTGCCAGCAGCTTCCTTGGCGGTTCTGGTGGAAACACCATATATTTT
>TRBD1|TRBV5-4|TRBJ1-1|-
CASSTTGYTEAFF
TGTGCCAGCAGCACGACAGGGTACACTGAAGCTTTCTTT
>TRBD1|TRBV4-3|TRBJ1-2|once
CASSLAHGQGGTYGYTF
TGCGCCAGCAGCCTCGCGCACGGACAGGGAGGAACCTATGGCTACACCTTC
>-|TRBV7-9|TRBJ1-1|-
CASSLFYTEAFF
TGTGCCAGCAGCTTGTTCTACACTGAAGCTTTCTTT
>TRBD1|TRBV6-5|TRBJ1-1|-
CASFRGTDTEAFF
TGTGCCAGCTTTAGAGGGACAGACACTGAAGCTTTCTTT
>TRBD1|TRBV3-1/TRBV3-2|TRBJ1-2|-
CASSPVAGGGGYGYTF
TGTGCCAGCAGCCCAGTCGCAGGGGGCGGGGGCTATGGCTACACCTTC
>TRBD1|TRBV18|TRBJ2-6|-
CASSPVQGNSGANVLTF
TGTGCCAGCTCACCAGTACAGGGGAACTCTGGGGCCAACGTCCTGACTTTC
>-|TRBV7-2|TRBJ1-2|-
CASSLDRDYGYTF
TGTGCCAGCAGCTTAGACCGGGACTATGGCTACACCTTC
>TRBD1|TRBV19|TRBJ1-5|-
CASRGDRAFNQPQHF
TGTGCCAGTAGGGGGGACAGGGCCTTTAATCAGCCCCAGCATTTT
>-|TRBV12-3/TRBV12-4|TRBJ2-3|few
CASSISTDTQYF
TGTGCCAGCAGTATAAGCACAGATACGCAGTATTTT